This T cell receptor beta chain came from a study of blood T cell repertoires in COVID-19. Whole-study context: The study drew acute and convalescent COVID-19 samples from the United States, Italy and Spain. Nucleic acid was either cDNA or gDNA, and it came from T cells, B-cell-depleted T cells, or PBMCs.

Per the study methods: By means of reference gene primer amplification, nucleated cell counts were estimated. TCRdb's copy holds only in-frame clones and misses some; the assay was immunoSEQ multiplex PCR. The D gene and trimming were derived from the DNA, and the V and J assignments and clone size from that table. The sample carries under 95,000 clones, around four fifths recorded once. Material for sequencing was peripheral blood. This TCR derives from a woman in her 70s with acute or convalescent COVID-19.

The CDR3 sequence is CATSSPTGVLVDEQFF. CDR3 in DNA: TGTGCCACCAGCAGCCCCACAGGGGTTCTTGTAGATGAGCAGTTCTTC. This chain connects TRBV15 to TRBJ2-1; TRBD1 matches at 7 bases. The CDR3 is made up of 16 amino acids. Looked up from germline, CDR1 is LNHNV and CDR2 is YYDKDF (reference sequence). J was trimmed by 8 bases and V by 3 bases; bases with no gene match: 13.